This section outlines one T cell receptor beta chain sequence together with its context. Its specificity is not known. This entry comes from a study of cytomegalovirus exposure and HLA in healthy donors. Study-level points and caveats: The authors later found most CMV-associated TCR beta chains appeared HLA-restricted.

Use of 60 Vbeta and 13 Jbeta primers characterized the PCR. Method: immunoSEQ multiplex PCR; TCRdb's copy keeps in-frame clones and lacks some. The repertoire holds 130,000 or so clones, with roughly 80% as singletons. This sequence originates from a female donor in good health and CMV-seronegative. Sequenced material: PBMCs.

The CDR3 DNA reads TGTGCCAGCAGTTCCCAGGGGGCGGGTAATGAAAAACTGTTTTTT. This sequence encodes CASSSQGAGNEKLFF. The chain combines TRBV28 with TRBJ1-4, with TRBD1 identical over 8 bases. V dropped 4 bases and J dropped 4; count of bases not matched to a gene: 5. Germline lookup yields CDR1 MDHEN and CDR2 SYDVKM. CDR3 length: 15 amino acids.